This T cell receptor beta chain came from a study of T cells in Graves' hyperthyroidism and ophthalmopathy. The overall study: Before any treatment, at initial diagnosis, peripheral blood was collected.

TCR beta CDR3 region amplification was performed from RNA transcripts. In the first-round RT-PCR of the TCR CDR3, the HTBI primer set was used. Using its own MiXCR run on the multiplex PCR reads, TCRdb lists one record per CDR3 protein. The sample shows more than 600,000 distinct CDR3 sequences, roughly 15% of them seen only once. V shed 5 bases and J shed 8 bases, with 15 bases lying between them. The CDR3 totals 14 residues. Germline V gene data show CDR1 as KGHSH and CDR2 as LQKENI. This clonotype was counted at least ten times. Researchers barred patients who had uncontrolled infection, other autoimmune disease, pregnancy or lactation. The diagnoses drew upon clinical symptoms, serum thyroxine and TRAb, thyroid ultrasound and orbital computed tomography. Out of 10 ml of fresh peripheral blood came the PBMCs.

This clonotype originated in a man in his late teens or twenties with Graves' hyperthyroidism. The gene calls are TRBV18 and TRBJ1-4, with unresolved D. The source material was blood. This chain's CDR3 is CASSTSLEGEKLFF. The CDR3 bases are TGTGCCAGCTCAACCAGTTTGGAGGGCGAAAAACTGTTTTTT. The entire variable domain, with the rest obtained from reference TRBV18 and TRBJ1-4, is as follows: NAGVMQNPRHLVRRRGQEARLRCSPMKGHSHVYWYRQLPEEGLKFMVYLQKENIIDESGMPKERFSAEFPKEGPSILRIQQVVRGDSAAYFCASSTSLEGEKLFFGSGTQLSVL.